Following are 14 T cell receptor beta chains from one sample sequenced in a study of cytotoxic CD8 clonotypes in ibrutinib-treated CLL. Only in-frame clones appear in the TCRdb table, and some are missing; sequencing was by immunoSEQ multiplex PCR. In the table there are approximately 100,000 clones, over 60% of which are singletons. The sequencing here drew on PBMCs, taken after 24 months of ibrutinib treatment. The receptor source for this set is a human donor with chronic lymphocytic leukemia.

V gene TRBV6-1 combines with J gene TRBJ1-2; D is ambiguous. Germline loops: CDR1 MNHNS, CDR2 SASEGT. Trimming removed 1 base at V and 2 bases at J, with 5 bases between. The length of the CDR3 is 13 residues. The CDR3 DNA is TGTGCCAGCAGTGAAGATTCCAACTATGGCTACACCTTC. Its protein product is CASSEDSNYGYTF.

This chain uses TRBV6-1 with TRBJ2-6; the D gene is possibly TRBD2 (5 bases). Looked up from germline, CDR1 is MNHNS and CDR2 is SASEGT. The CDR3 runs to 18 residues. V lost 2 bases and J 0 bases, leaving 14 bases between the germline ends. In DNA, the CDR3 is TGTGCCAGCAGTGAACTGTATCTAGCTCGCTCTGGGGCCAACGTCCTGACTTTC. Translation gives CASSELYLARSGANVLTF.

The chain combines TRBV27 with TRBJ2-1, with TRBD2 as a possible D gene (6 bases). Germline V CDR1 and CDR2: MNHEY, SMNVEV (reference sequence). V dropped 6 bases and J dropped 0 bases, with 9 bases sitting between them. This CDR3 is built from 14 residues. The CDR3 loop is CASSSSGSYNEQFF. The CDR3 nucleotides read TGTGCCAGCAGCAGTAGCGGCTCCTACAATGAGCAGTTCTTC.

This CDR3 reads CASSYEGPGANVLTF. CDR3 nucleotide sequence: TGTGCCAGCAGTTACGAGGGGCCCGGGGCCAACGTCCTGACTTTC. The chain has TRBV6-6 and TRBJ2-6, with D perhaps being TRBD1 or TRBD2 (5 bases each). V lost 2 bases to trimming and J lost 4 bases, with 9 bases between them. This CDR3 comprises 15 residues. The germline V gene encodes CDR1 MNHNY and CDR2 SVGAGI (reference sequence).

The chain is built from TRBV11-2 and TRBJ1-1; D might be TRBD1 (5 bases). CDR1 and CDR2 (germline): SGHAT, FQNNGV. The CDR3 has 15 residues. Trimming cost V 4 bases and J 4 bases, with 16 bases left between them. This CDR3 reads CASSSFGTRGTEAFF. CDR3 DNA: TGTGCCAGCAGCTCATTTGGGACCCGGGGCACTGAAGCTTTCTTT.

V and J are TRBV7-9 and TRBJ2-1, with TRBD1 matching over 9 bases. V shed 2 bases, J shed 8 bases, and the junction held 7 bases outside the gene matches. The germline V gene has CDR1 SEHNR and CDR2 FQNEAQ (reference sequence). The CDR3 consists of 15 residues. The CDR3 reads CASSLRDRDFDEQFF. The CDR3, as DNA: TGTGCCAGCAGCTTAAGGGACAGGGATTTCGATGAGCAGTTCTTC.

The DNA for the CDR3 is TGTGCCAGCAGCAGGACCCGTCCGCAAATGGGAAAACTGTTTTTT. Residues: CASSRTRPQMGKLFF. This rearrangement joins TRBV28 to TRBJ1-4; D gene uncertain. The CDR3 spans 15 residues. The germline V and J ends were trimmed by 6 bases and 10 bases, with 21 bases remaining between them. Germline V gene data show CDR1 as MDHEN and CDR2 as SYDVKM.

The chain employs TRBV5-4 and TRBJ2-3; 10 bases align to TRBD2. The CDR3 totals 16 residues. The V gene end was trimmed by 4 bases and the J gene end by 0 bases; junction bases not matched to a gene: 5. Germline CDR1 and CDR2: SGHNT and YYREEE (reference sequence). The CDR3 spells CASSGLAASSTDTQYF. Here the CDR3 DNA reads TGTGCCAGCAGCGGACTAGCGGCCTCTAGCACAGATACGCAGTATTTT.

The V and J genes are TRBV28 and TRBJ2-7; TRBD1 matches 10 bases. V lost 4 bases to trimming and J lost 4 bases; unmatched junction nucleotides: 1. This CDR3 comprises 13 residues. The germline V gene has CDR1 MDHEN and CDR2 SYDVKM. The DNA for the CDR3 is TGTGCCAGCAGTTGGGACAGGGGATACGAGCAGTACTTC. This translates into CASSWDRGYEQYF.

The rearrangement joins TRBV19 to TRBJ2-5, with a tentative D call TRBD2 (6 bases). This CDR3 has 16 residues. Germline V gene sequence: CDR1 LNHDA, CDR2 SQIVND (reference sequence). V was trimmed by 6 bases and J by 1 base, leaving 18 bases between them. The CDR3 loop reads CASSIILAWGQETQYF. The CDR3 DNA reads as TGTGCCAGTAGCATAATACTAGCCTGGGGCCAAGAGACCCAGTACTTC.

The chain combines TRBV27 with TRBJ2-4, with 16 bases fitting TRBD2. After removal of 5 bases from V and 6 bases from J, the junction contained 13 bases not matched to a gene. Germline lookup yields CDR1 MNHEY and CDR2 SMNVEV (reference sequence). This CDR3 contains 19 residues. CDR3 bases: TGTGCCAGCAGTACCACAGGGACTAGCGGGAGGGCCGGGGGAAACATTCAGTACTTC. Its translation: CASSTTGTSGRAGGNIQYF.

This clone was seen more than once but under ten times. The sample holds other DNA sequences that translate to the same CDR3. The CDR3 is CATSRGTSQETQYF. The DNA of the CDR3 is TGTGCCACCAGCAGAGGGACGTCCCAAGAGACCCAGTACTTC. The chain combines TRBV15 with TRBJ2-5, with D unresolved. Per the germline V gene, CDR1 is LNHNV and CDR2 is YYDKDF (reference sequence). V was clipped by 1 base and J by 1 base, with 7 bases between them. CDR3 length: 14 residues. Based on the CDR3 plus reference TRBV15 and TRBJ2-5, the full variable domain is DAMVIQNPRYQVTQFGKPVTLSCSQTLNHNVMYWYQQKSSQAPKLLFHYYDKDFNNEADTPDNFQSRRPNTSFCFLDIRSPGLGDTAMYLCATSRGTSQETQYFGPGTRLLVL.

The chain is built from TRBV7-6 and TRBJ2-2; TRBD1 is a possible D gene (5 bases). The CDR3 is 14 residues long. The germline V gene encodes CDR1 SGHVS and CDR2 FNYEAQ. With 5 bases removed from V and 1 base from J, the gap between germline ends came to 8 bases. The CDR3 loop is CASSGQLNTGELFF. The CDR3, as DNA: TGTGCCAGCAGCGGACAATTGAACACCGGGGAGCTGTTTTTT.

This chain links TRBV6-1 with TRBJ2-1; 7 bases are shared with TRBD2. The V gene's germline CDR1 is MNHNS and CDR2 SASEGT. This CDR3 has 14 amino acids. J gave up 8 bases and V 3 bases, and 7 bases lay outside the gene matches. The CDR3 protein is CASSDGGREYEQFF. The CDR3 DNA is TGTGCCAGCAGTGATGGGGGGAGGGAGTATGAGCAGTTCTTC.